The source of this T cell receptor beta chain is a study of tumor and adjacent non-tumor tissue in lung cancer. Overall study findings and caveats: Significantly higher TCR diversity was found in tumor than normal lung. Normal lung showed higher cumulative top 100 clone frequency than tumor.

A modified ARM-PCR protocol with three rounds of nested PCR amplified TCRbeta. Using its own MiXCR run on the multiplex PCR reads, TCRdb lists one record per CDR3 protein. The repertoire has under 80,000 distinct CDR3 sequences, more than 65% of them found once; the top ten carry around 43%. No cell sorting was done before RNA was extracted from the tissue. The normal lung tissue was taken more than 3 cm from the tumor edge. The germline gives CDR1 LGHNA, CDR2 YNFKEQ. The CDR3 runs 15 residues. As regards this clonotype: Its antigen is unidentified. A junction end diverges from the germline sequence, so it may reflect a read error.

The TCR sequence derives from a man in his 60s with non-small cell lung cancer. The J gene is TRBJ1-1, the V gene TRBV4-2, with D perhaps TRBD1 (5 bases). Material: distant non-tumor lung tissue. CDR3 sequence reads: CVSSIANGGNTEVFF. CDR3 in DNA: TGTGTCAGCAGCATCGCTAACGGGGGGAACACTGAAGTTTTCTTT.